Described below is a single T cell receptor (beta chain) sequence and its context. Its antigen is currently unknown. Before the COVID-19 pandemic, during about 2010-2019, CD4+ T cells were taken from unexposed donors. CD4+ T cells were isolated from the cells after 10 days of culture. Testing used SARS-CoV-2 S/N and four cold-coronavirus spikes on unexposed-donor CD4+ T cells, cells permitting. The entry originates in a study of CD4 T cells in relation to SARS-CoV-2 and coronaviruses. Overall study context: The negative reference was HIV-1 Nef peptide pool or peptide-free culture. Crossreactive spike epitopes shared across donors were mapped to their HLA restriction.

Repertoires were generated with immunoSEQ multiplex PCR, while TCRdb's copy carries only in-frame clones and drops some. The sample yields around 9,800 clones, about three quarters seen once. The CDR3 sequence is 18 residues long. V was clipped by 2 bases and J by 0 bases; unmatched bases: 6. Germline CDR1 LGHNA, CDR2 YNFKEQ. Input material: CD4+ T cells from PBMCs, cultured in vitro. The sequence was collected from a human donor in good health. The rearrangement uses TRBV4-2 and TRBJ2-2, with 10 bases matching TRBD2. CDR3 DNA sequence: TGTGCCAGCAGCCAACTGGGACTAGCGCGTGCGAACACCGGGGAGCTGTTTTTT. This encodes CASSQLGLARANTGELFF.